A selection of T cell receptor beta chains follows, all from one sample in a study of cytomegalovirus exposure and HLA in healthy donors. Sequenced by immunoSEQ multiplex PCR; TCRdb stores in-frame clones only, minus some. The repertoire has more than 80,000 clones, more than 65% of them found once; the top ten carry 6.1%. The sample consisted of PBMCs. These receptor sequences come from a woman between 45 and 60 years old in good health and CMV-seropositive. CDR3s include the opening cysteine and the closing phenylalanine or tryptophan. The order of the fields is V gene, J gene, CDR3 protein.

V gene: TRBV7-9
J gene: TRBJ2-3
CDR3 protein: CASSLTEGTDTQYF

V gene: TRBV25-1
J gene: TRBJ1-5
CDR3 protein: CASKKYRRPQHF

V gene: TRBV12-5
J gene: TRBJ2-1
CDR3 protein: CASGLVLAGGLNEQFF

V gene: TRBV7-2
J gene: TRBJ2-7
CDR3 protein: CASSFYRVNEQYF

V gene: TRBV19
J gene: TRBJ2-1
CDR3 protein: CASSDRGTNEQFF

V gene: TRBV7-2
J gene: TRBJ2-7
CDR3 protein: CASSLAGFSGGAYEQYF

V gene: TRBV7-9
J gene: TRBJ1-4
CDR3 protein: CASSLPGQGREKLFF

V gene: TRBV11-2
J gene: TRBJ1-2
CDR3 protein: CASSLAPTGGRGYTF

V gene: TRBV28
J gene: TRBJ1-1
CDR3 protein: CASSLYNTEAFF

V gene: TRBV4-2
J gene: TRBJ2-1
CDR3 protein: CASSQAGDRGHLTQFF

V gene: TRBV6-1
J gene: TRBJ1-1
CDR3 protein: CASSWGEGRNTEAFF

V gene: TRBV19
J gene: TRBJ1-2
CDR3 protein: CASSLGGQDNYGYTF

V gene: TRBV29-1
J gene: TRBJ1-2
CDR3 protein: CSVLREGYTF

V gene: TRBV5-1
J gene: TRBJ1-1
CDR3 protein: CASSSLPGQNTEAFF

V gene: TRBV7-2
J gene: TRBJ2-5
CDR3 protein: CASSLEGSGGETQYF

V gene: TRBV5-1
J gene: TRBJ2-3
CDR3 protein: CASSLVAGASTDTQYF

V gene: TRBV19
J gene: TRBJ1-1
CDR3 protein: CASSISGQLNTEAFF

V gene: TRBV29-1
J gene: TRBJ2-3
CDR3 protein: CSVEPTLGLAGTITDTQYF

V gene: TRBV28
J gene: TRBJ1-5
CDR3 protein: CASSLTSSGGGLTDQPQHF

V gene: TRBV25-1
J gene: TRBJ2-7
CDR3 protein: CASSGTETYEQYF

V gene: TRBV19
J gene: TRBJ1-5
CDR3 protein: CASSMNRVARPQHF

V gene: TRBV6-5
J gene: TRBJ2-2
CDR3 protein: CASRTGKFAGELFF

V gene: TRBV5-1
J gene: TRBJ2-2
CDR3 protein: CASSLRGTAGELFF

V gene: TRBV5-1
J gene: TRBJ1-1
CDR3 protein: CASSLDGLRGNTEAFF

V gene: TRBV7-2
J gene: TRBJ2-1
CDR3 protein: CASSLSRDNEQFF

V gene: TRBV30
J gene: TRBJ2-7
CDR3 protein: CAWSALPAWTGDSYEQYF

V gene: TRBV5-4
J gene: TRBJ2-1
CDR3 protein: CASSSPQGANEQFF

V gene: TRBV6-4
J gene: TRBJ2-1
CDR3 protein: CASTRGGIRNEQFF

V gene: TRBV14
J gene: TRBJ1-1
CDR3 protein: CASSRYNTEAFF

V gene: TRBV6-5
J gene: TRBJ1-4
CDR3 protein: CASSYGVATNEKLFF

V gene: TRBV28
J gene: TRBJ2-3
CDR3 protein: CASRGGQGLDTQYF

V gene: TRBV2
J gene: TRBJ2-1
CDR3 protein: CASSRKAAGGLGNEQFF

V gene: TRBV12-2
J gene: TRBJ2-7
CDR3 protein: CASRLAFAGQGDEGTYEQYF

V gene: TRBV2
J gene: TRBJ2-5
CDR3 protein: CASGGKETQYF

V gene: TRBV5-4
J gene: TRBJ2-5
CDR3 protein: CASSSGQGGKTQYF

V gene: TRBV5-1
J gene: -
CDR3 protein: CASSLQGNYEQYF

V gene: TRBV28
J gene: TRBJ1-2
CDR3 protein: CASSLRQYGYTF

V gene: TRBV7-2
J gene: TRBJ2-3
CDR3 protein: CASSLSSTDTQYF

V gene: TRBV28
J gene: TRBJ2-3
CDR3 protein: CASSLGQGPDTQYF

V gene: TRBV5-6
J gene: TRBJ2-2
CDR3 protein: CASSSTGVGTGELFF

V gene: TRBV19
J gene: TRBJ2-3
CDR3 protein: CASSTGGRGTDTQYF

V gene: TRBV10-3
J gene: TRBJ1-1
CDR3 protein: CAINREMNTEAFF

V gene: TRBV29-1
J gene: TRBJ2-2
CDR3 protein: CSANSGGDSYGELFF

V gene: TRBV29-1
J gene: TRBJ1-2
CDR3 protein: CSVSGSRTAHGYTF

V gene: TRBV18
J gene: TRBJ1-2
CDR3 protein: CASSPLENYGYTF

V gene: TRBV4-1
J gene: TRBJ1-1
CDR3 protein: CASSHPGGRTGGFGTEAFF

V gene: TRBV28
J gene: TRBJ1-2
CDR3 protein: CASSLGQGVYGYTF

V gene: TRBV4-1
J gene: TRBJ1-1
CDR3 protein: CASSHTDSNTEAFF

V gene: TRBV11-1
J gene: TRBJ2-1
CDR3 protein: CASSLGLGQGQFF

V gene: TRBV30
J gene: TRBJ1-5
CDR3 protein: CALGQGGNQPHHF

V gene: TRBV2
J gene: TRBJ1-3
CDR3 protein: CASIGVRRSGNTIYF

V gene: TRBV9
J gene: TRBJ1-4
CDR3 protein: CASSVGWGLSNEKLFF

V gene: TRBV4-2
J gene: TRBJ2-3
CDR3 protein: CASSQPLAGGGDTQYF